A single sample is the source of the 15 T cell receptor beta chains below, sequenced in a study of blood T cell repertoires in COVID-19. Profiling relied on immunoSEQ multiplex PCR, and the TCRdb table lists in-frame clones only, not all of them. The table includes around 250,000 clones, 75% to 85% detected once. Sequencing input: peripheral blood. The receptor source for this set is a man aged 45 to 65 with active or convalescent COVID-19.

V is TRBV30 and J is TRBJ1-6; D might be TRBD1 (5 bases). The length of the CDR3 is 11 residues. The germline gives CDR1 GTSNPN, CDR2 SVGIG (reference sequence). V gave up 3 bases and J gave up 16 bases, with 13 bases separating them. The DNA for the CDR3 is TGTGCCTGGAGAGGAGGGGTTTTACTCCACTTT. Its translation is CAWRGGVLLHF.

The rearrangement uses TRBV15 and TRBJ2-1; 12 nucleotides match TRBD2. Germline V gene sequence: CDR1 LNHNV, CDR2 YYDKDF (reference sequence). The CDR3 has 19 residues. The J segment lost 1 base and the V segment lost 0 bases, leaving 7 bases of the junction unmatched. The CDR3 region is CATSRDSWTSGNSYNEQFF. The CDR3 bases are TGTGCCACCAGCAGAGATAGCTGGACTAGCGGGAATTCCTACAATGAGCAGTTCTTC.

There are a few counts of this clone. This sequence joins TRBV11-2 and TRBJ2-1, with a tentative D call TRBD2 (6 bases). The CDR3 extends over 14 amino acids. The V gene lost 5 bases and the J gene lost 10 bases, with 18 bases spanning the gap. Germline loops: CDR1 SGHAT, CDR2 FQNNGV. CDR3 DNA sequence: TGTGCCAGCAGCCGTTCCCGTGCGGGGCAGGAGCAGTTCTTC. Translation: CASSRSRAGQEQFF. Complete variable domain (other parts from reference TRBV11-2 and TRBJ2-1): EAGVAQSPRYKIIEKRQSVAFWCNPISGHATLYWYQQILGQGPKLLIQFQNNGVVDDSQLPKDRFSAERLKGVDSTLKIQPAKLEDSAVYLCASSRSRAGQEQFFGPGTRLTVL.

V is TRBV5-4 and J is TRBJ1-2, with a weak D call TRBD1 (5 bases). V was trimmed by 0 bases and J by 3 bases, leaving 12 bases between them. Per germline, CDR1 SGHNT and CDR2 YYREEE (reference sequence). The CDR3 totals 15 residues. CDR3 DNA: TGTGCCAGCAGCTTGGGCCAGGGATCTTACTATGGCTACACCTTC. Protein product: CASSLGQGSYYGYTF.

This chain links TRBV2 with TRBJ2-7; perhaps TRBD2 as D (5 bases). V was trimmed by 8 bases and J by 3 bases, leaving 8 bases between them. Per the germline V gene, CDR1 is SNHLY and CDR2 is FYNNEI. This CDR3 comprises 11 residues. The CDR3 loop is CASRRIYEQYF. The CDR3 DNA reads TGTGCCAGCCGGAGGATCTACGAGCAGTACTTC.

The chain has TRBV5-1 and TRBJ2-1; 8 bases agree with TRBD1. The length of the CDR3 is 15 residues. The V gene end was trimmed by 0 bases and the J gene end by 9 bases; junction bases not matched to a gene: 8. Germline CDR1 SGHRS, CDR2 YFSETQ. The CDR3 coding sequence is TGCGCCAGCAGCTTGGTATCACAGGGGGAGCGTGAGCAGTTCTTC. Translation gives CASSLVSQGEREQFF.

The table lists this clone with a count of one. The chain has TRBV5-5 and TRBJ2-1; 12 bases align to TRBD2. Unmatched junction bases numbered 14, after V lost 4 bases and J lost 9 bases. The CDR3 is 17 residues long. Per the germline V gene, CDR1 is SGHKS and CDR2 is YYEKEE (reference sequence). This chain's CDR3 is CASSNGLAGPEGGEQFF. The DNA for the CDR3 is TGTGCCAGCAGCAATGGACTAGCGGGACCCGAGGGTGGTGAGCAGTTCTTC.

This clone showed up just once. The gene calls are TRBV4-1 and TRBJ2-7; TRBD1 matches at 7 bases. Germline lookup yields CDR1 MGHRA and CDR2 YSYEKL. The CDR3 loop spans 15 amino acids. V lost 4 bases and J lost 2; bases outside the gene matches: 8. DNA for the CDR3: TGCGCCAGCAGCCCGCCCCGGGACAGCCCCTACGAGCAGTACTTC. The encoded protein is CASSPPRDSPYEQYF.

The chain is built from TRBV5-5 and TRBJ2-2; 7 bases agree with TRBD1. This CDR3 has 16 residues. Trimming removed 2 bases from V and 2 bases from J; junction bases left unmatched: 6. Germline V gives CDR1 SGHKS, CDR2 YYEKEE (reference sequence). CDR3 bases: TGTGCCAGCAGCTTTTTAGGGGGCGGAAACACCGGGGAGCTGTTTTTT. It yields the protein CASSFLGGGNTGELFF.

The chain has TRBV28 and TRBJ1-5; 10 bases fit TRBD1. V was clipped by 5 bases and J by 5 bases; unmatched bases: 6. The CDR3 sequence is 15 residues long. The V gene's germline CDR1 is MDHEN and CDR2 SYDVKM. The CDR3 nucleotides are TGTGCCAGCAGTACCGGGACAGGGGAGTATCAGCCCCAGCATTTT. Translated: CASSTGTGEYQPQHF.

This chain uses TRBV6-5 with TRBJ2-1; maybe TRBD1 (6 bases). The CDR3 runs to 15 residues. The germline V gene encodes CDR1 MNHEY and CDR2 SVGAGI. The V end was cut by 0 bases, the J end by 9 bases, with 15 bases between. The CDR3 region is CASSYSPRGWGEQFF. In nucleotides, the CDR3 is TGTGCCAGCAGTTACTCTCCCAGGGGTTGGGGTGAGCAGTTCTTC.

The chain employs TRBV7-2 and TRBJ1-5; 7 bases are shared with TRBD1. V shed 0 bases and J 5 bases; nucleotides not matched to a gene: 7. Per the germline V gene, CDR1 is SGHTA and CDR2 is FQGNSA. The CDR3 length is 16 residues. The CDR3 DNA follows: TGTGCCAGCAGCTTAGCTTCATCAGGGGGGTATCAGCCCCAGCATTTT. It translates to CASSLASSGGYQPQHF.

J is TRBJ2-2 and V is TRBV7-3; weak D call: TRBD2 (5 bases). Trimming removed 5 bases from V and 3 bases from J, with 19 bases in between. CDR3 size: 17 residues. CDR1 is SGHTA and CDR2 is FQGTGA in the germline V gene. The CDR3 spells CASSPRPASRYTGELFF. The CDR3 DNA follows: TGTGCCAGCAGCCCACGGCCAGCTAGCCGATACACCGGGGAGCTGTTTTTT.

The J gene is TRBJ2-7, the V gene TRBV2; TRBD2 is a possible D gene (6 bases). Germline V gene lookup returns CDR1 SNHLY and CDR2 FYNNEI. The CDR3 is 14 residues long. Trimming stripped 5 bases from V and 3 bases from J, with 14 bases between. CDR3 DNA: TGTGCCAGCAGTTCCAGGGTGGGACTCTACGAGCAGTACTTC. Its translation: CASSSRVGLYEQYF. The full variable domain, completed using reference TRBV2 and TRBJ2-7, is EPEVTQTPSHQVTQMGQEVILRCVPISNHLYFYWYRQILGQKVEFLVSFYNNEISEKSEIFDDQFSVERPDGSNFTLKIRSTKLEDSAMYFCASSSRVGLYEQYFGPGTRLTVT.

This chain connects TRBV28 to TRBJ1-6; D call uncertain. CDR3 length: 14 residues. Germline lookup yields CDR1 MDHEN and CDR2 SYDVKM. With 6 bases removed from V and 7 bases from J, the gap between germline ends came to 13 bases. DNA for the CDR3: TGTGCCAGCAGCTCGCCAGGTCTCAATTCACCCCTCCACTTT. Amino acid sequence: CASSSPGLNSPLHF.